What follows are 7 T cell receptor beta chains derived from one specimen sequenced in a study of T cell responses to AZD1222 COVID-19 vaccine. The repertoire was sequenced with immunoSEQ multiplex PCR; TCRdb's copy has only in-frame clones and lacks some. The sample has 150,000 to 200,000 clones; 87% are singletons. The sample was peripheral blood, taken on day 0 of MenACWY control vaccination. The receptors originated from an adult in good health.

CDR3 in amino acids: CASSRLGTGTDTQYF. CDR3 sequence (DNA): TGTGCCAGCAGCAGGCTTGGAACAGGCACAGATACGCAGTATTTT. The chain has TRBV28 and TRBJ2-3, with D unclear. Germline CDR1 reads MDHEN; CDR2 reads SYDVKM. V lost 6 bases, J lost 1 base, and 14 bases lay in between. The CDR3 runs 15 residues. The complete variable domain, with remaining parts taken from reference TRBV28 and TRBJ2-3, reads DVKVTQSSRYLVKRTGEKVFLECVQDMDHENMFWYRQDPGLGLRLIYFSYDVKMKEKGDIPEGYSVSREKKERFSLILESASTNQTSMYLCASSRLGTGTDTQYFGPGTRLTVL.

The chain has TRBV7-2 and TRBJ1-1; weak D call: TRBD1 (6 bases). CDR1 and CDR2 from the germline V gene are SGHTA and FQGNSA. V dropped 3 bases and J dropped 6 bases, with 17 bases sitting between them. This CDR3 has 15 residues. CDR3 loop: CASSFYRARGAEAFF. The DNA for the CDR3 is TGTGCCAGCAGCTTCTACAGGGCTCGAGGCGCTGAAGCTTTCTTT.

The gene calls are TRBV3-1 (or the pseudogene TRBV3-2) and TRBJ1-4; a weak D match, TRBD1 (5 bases). The V end was cut by 0 bases, the J end by 3 bases, with 8 bases between. Germline V gives CDR1 LGHDT, CDR2 YNNKEL (reference sequence). The CDR3 length is 15 residues. The CDR3 loop is CASSQDLGPNEKLFF. CDR3 sequence (DNA): TGTGCCAGCAGCCAAGACTTGGGACCTAATGAAAAACTGTTTTTT.

This chain uses TRBV29-1 with TRBJ2-7; tentatively, D is TRBD1 or TRBD2 (5 bases each). Germline V lookup: CDR1 SQVTM, CDR2 ANQGSEA. This CDR3 comprises 14 residues. V lost 4 bases and J lost 0, with 13 bases in between. In DNA, the CDR3 is TGCAGCGTTGTCGGGGCACAAAGCTCCTACGAGCAGTACTTC. It translates to CSVVGAQSSYEQYF.

This chain links TRBV6-5 with TRBJ2-1; 7 positions agree with TRBD2. This CDR3 region has 15 residues. Germline trimming cut 7 bases from V and 2 bases from J; bases unmatched to any gene: 8. The germline V gene encodes CDR1 MNHEY and CDR2 SVGAGI. In DNA form, the CDR3 reads TGTGCCAGCACCCAGGGACTATTAACCTACAATGAGCAGTTCTTC. Amino acid sequence: CASTQGLLTYNEQFF.

V and J are TRBV19 and TRBJ1-1; D is perhaps TRBD1 (6 bases). Germline loops: CDR1 LNHDA, CDR2 SQIVND (reference sequence). The CDR3 consists of 14 residues. The ends were cut back, 4 bases at V and 1 base at J, with 10 bases in the middle. The CDR3, as DNA: TGTGCCAGTAGTAAGATACAGGGGAACACTGAAGCTTTCTTT. As protein: CASSKIQGNTEAFF.

The chain links TRBV2 to TRBJ1-2, with D uncertain. V lost 6 bases to trimming and J lost 3 bases, with 11 bases between them. CDR3 length: 13 residues. Germline CDR1 reads SNHLY; CDR2 reads FYNNEI. The CDR3 nucleotides read TGTGCCAGCAGCGGTGGCGGAGACTATGGCTACACCTTC. It yields the protein CASSGGGDYGYTF.